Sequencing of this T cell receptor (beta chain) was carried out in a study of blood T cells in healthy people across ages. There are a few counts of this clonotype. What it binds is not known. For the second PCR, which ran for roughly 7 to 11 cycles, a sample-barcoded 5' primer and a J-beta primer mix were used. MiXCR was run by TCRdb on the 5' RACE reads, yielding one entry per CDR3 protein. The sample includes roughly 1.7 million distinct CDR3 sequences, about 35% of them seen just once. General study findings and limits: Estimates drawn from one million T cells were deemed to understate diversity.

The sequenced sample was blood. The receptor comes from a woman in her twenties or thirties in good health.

Written as DNA, the CDR3 is TGCAGTGCTAGAGACAGTGCGCTAGATGGGGGGTTTGGTTCCTACGAGCAGTACTTC. Its protein product is CSARDSALDGGFGSYEQYF. V is TRBV20-1 and J is TRBJ2-7, with a possible D match to TRBD2 (6 bases). Germline-derived CDR1 and CDR2 are DFQATT and SNEGSKA (reference sequence). This CDR3 spans 19 amino acids. V lost 0 bases to trimming and J lost 1 base, with 25 bases between them.